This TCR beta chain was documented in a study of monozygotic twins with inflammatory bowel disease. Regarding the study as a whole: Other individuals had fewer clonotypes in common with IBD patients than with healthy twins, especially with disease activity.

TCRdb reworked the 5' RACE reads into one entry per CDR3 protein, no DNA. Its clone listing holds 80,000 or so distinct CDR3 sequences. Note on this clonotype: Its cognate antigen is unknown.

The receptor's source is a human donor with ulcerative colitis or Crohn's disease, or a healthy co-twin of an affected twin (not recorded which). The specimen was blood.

Here the CDR3 reads CASSPQGQTSPEAFF. The chain combines TRBV5-1 with TRBJ1-1; without DNA, the TCRdb call of TRBD1 cannot be checked. The CDR3 totals 15 residues. Germline V gene lookup returns CDR1 SGHRS and CDR2 YFSETQ.